These T cell receptor beta chains were read from a single sample in a study of T cell changes during pregnancy in multiple sclerosis. Libraries were prepared by immunoSEQ multiplex PCR; TCRdb keeps only in-frame clonotypes and omits some of them. The table has more than 75,000 clones, over 90% seen once. The sample consisted of peripheral blood, taken in the third trimester of pregnancy. These receptors were taken from a female donor with multiple sclerosis, enrolled in a pregnancy study. The CDR3 runs from the conserved cysteine through the conserved F or W. D genes are given only for firm matches.

j_call v_call d_call cdr3_aa
TRBJ2-5 TRBV10-3 TRBD1 CAISGDREETQYF
TRBJ1-5 TRBV19 NA CASSIAGLQPQHF
TRBJ2-3 TRBV9 NA CASSGREGGASDTQYF
TRBJ1-2 TRBV19 NA CASSFGSTDGYTF
TRBJ1-2 TRBV15 NA CATSRDGRDGYTF
TRBJ1-1 TRBV7-2 NA CASSLYGGVNTEAFF
TRBJ1-4 TRBV9 NA CASSVGSDGGFEKLFF
TRBJ2-1 TRBV11-3 NA CASSLDGRGEQFF
TRBJ2-2 TRBV29-1 NA CSVEDSNTGELFF
TRBJ2-7 TRBV6-5 TRBD1 CASSYYTGQGTYEQYF
TRBJ2-7 TRBV2 NA CASTAGYEQYF
TRBJ2-6 TRBV4-2 TRBD1 CASSPASTGGPGANVLTF
TRBJ1-2 TRBV19 TRBD1 CASSIGTGGDGYTF
TRBJ1-1 TRBV9 NA CASSPPRSGRTEAFF
TRBJ1-1 TRBV29-1 NA CSVVTRTANTEAFF
TRBJ1-1 TRBV6-5 NA CASSYSAGNTEAFF
TRBJ2-5 TRBV18 NA CASSPEFPSASASATQYF
TRBJ2-7 TRBV2 TRBD1 CASSPRTGAPVQYF
TRBJ1-2 TRBV5-6 NA CASSLVGGPQEYGYTF
TRBJ2-4 TRBV6-6 NA CASSPGRGLNIQYF
TRBJ1-5 TRBV7-9 TRBD1 CASSKTGGRQPQHF
TRBJ2-5 TRBV27 NA CASSDTDRETQYF
TRBJ2-3 TRBV9 TRBD1 CASSVTGVATDTQYF
TRBJ2-3 TRBV6-5 TRBD1 CASREPGQVTDTQYF
TRBJ2-1 TRBV7-3 NA CASSYMYNEQFF
TRBJ1-2 TRBV5-6 NA CASSLGVVRDGYTF
TRBJ1-2 TRBV19 NA CASSIDRGDYGYTF
TRBJ1-2 TRBV11-2 TRBD1 CASSPVPGQGSNYGYTF
TRBJ2-5 TRBV19 NA CASRGTSLGSGETQYF
TRBJ1-3 TRBV4-1 NA CASRRVRKDGNTIYF
TRBJ1-2 TRBV19 TRBD1 CASRNILQGAIYGYTF
TRBJ2-5 TRBV2 TRBD1 CASDESDRGGETQYF
TRBJ2-3 TRBV4-2 TRBD1 CASSQIQGSTDTQYF
TRBJ2-1 TRBV27 NA CASSLGLFYEQFF